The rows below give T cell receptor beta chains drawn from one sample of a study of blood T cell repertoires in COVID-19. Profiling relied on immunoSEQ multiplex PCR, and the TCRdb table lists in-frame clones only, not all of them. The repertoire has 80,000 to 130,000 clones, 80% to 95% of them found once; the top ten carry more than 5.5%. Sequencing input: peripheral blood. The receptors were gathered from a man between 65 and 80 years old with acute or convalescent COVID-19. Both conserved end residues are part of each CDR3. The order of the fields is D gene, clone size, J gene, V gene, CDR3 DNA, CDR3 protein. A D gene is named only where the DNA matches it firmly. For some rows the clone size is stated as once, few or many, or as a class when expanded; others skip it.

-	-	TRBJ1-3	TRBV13	TGTGCCAGCAATGGGGCCGGAAACACCACATATTTT	CASNGAGNTTYF
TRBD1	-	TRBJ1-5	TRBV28	TGTGCCAGCAGTTCCGGACAGGTCAATCAGCCCCAGCATTTT	CASSSGQVNQPQHF
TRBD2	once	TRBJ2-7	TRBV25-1	TGTGCCAGCAGTGAAGGACTAGTGGGCGAGCAGTACTTC	CASSEGLVGEQYF
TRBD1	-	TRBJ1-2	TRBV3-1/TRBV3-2	TGTGCCAGCAGCCAAGAGGGGACAGGGAGTGGCTACACCTTC	CASSQEGTGSGYTF
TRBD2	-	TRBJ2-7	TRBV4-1	TGCGCCAGCAGCCCGTCGGGAGCGGGGTTGTACGAGCAGTACTTC	CASSPSGAGLYEQYF
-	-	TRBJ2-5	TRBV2	TGTGCCAGCAGTGTCCTACAGAAAGAGACCCAGTACTTC	CASSVLQKETQYF
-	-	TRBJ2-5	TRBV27	TGTGCCAGCAGCCGCGCAGGGGAGACCCAGTACTTC	CASSRAGETQYF
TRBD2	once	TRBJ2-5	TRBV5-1	TGCGCCAGCAGCCCGACTAGCGGGAGTGGTGGAGAGACCCAGTACTTC	CASSPTSGSGGETQYF
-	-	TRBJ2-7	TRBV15	TGTGCCACCAGCAGAGATTACGGTGCGGTCCCGGCGACCTACGAGCAGTACTTC	CATSRDYGAVPATYEQYF
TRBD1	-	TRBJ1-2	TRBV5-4	TGTGCCAGCAGAATGGACAGGGTAGACTATGGCTACACCTTC	CASRMDRVDYGYTF
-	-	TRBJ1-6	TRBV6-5	TGTGCCAGCAGTTACTCGGACTCCTCCTATAATTCACCCCTCCACTTT	CASSYSDSSYNSPLHF
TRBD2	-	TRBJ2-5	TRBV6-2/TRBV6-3	TGTGCCAGCAGTTACTCGCGGGGGGGCCAGTACTTC	CASSYSRGGQYF
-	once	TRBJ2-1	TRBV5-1	TGCGCCAGCAGCTTCGCGGGACAGTACAGGGTCGATGAGCAGTTCTTC	CASSFAGQYRVDEQFF
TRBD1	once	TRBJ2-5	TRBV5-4	TGTGCCAGCAGTACGACAGGGGCAGAGACCCAGTACTTC	CASSTTGAETQYF
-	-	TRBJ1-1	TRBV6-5	TGTGCCAGCAGATTTCGGACATCTATGAACACTGAAGCTTTCTTT	CASRFRTSMNTEAFF
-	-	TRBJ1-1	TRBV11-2	TGTGCCAGCAGCTCCCAATTGAACACTGAAGCTTTCTTT	CASSSQLNTEAFF
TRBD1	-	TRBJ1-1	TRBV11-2	TGTGCCAGCAGCTTAAGGGGGCGCGAGGATGGGAACACTGAAGCTTTCTTT	CASSLRGREDGNTEAFF
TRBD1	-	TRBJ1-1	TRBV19	TGTGCCAGTATGGGGACAGGGGTCACTGAAGCTTTCTTT	CASMGTGVTEAFF
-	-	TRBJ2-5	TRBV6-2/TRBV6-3	TGTGCCAGCAGTTACAGGAGGTGGTGGGCCCAGTACTTC	CASSYRRWWAQYF
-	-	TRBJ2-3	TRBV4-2	TGTGCCAGCAGCCAAGGCGTGTGGTCTACGCAGTATTTT	CASSQGVWSTQYF
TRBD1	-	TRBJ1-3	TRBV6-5	TGTGCCAGCAGCACCGGGACAGGGGATGGAAACACCATATATTTT	CASSTGTGDGNTIYF
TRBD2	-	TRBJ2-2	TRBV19	TGTGCCAGTAGTATAGACGGGAGGGACGGGGAGCTGTTTTTT	CASSIDGRDGELFF
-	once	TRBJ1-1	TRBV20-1	TGCAGTGCTAGTAACAGCATGAACACTGAAGCTTTCTTT	CSASNSMNTEAFF
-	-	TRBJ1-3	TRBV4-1	TGCGCCAGCAGCCAATTGTACTCTGGAAACACCATATATTTT	CASSQLYSGNTIYF
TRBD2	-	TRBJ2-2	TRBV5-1	TGCGCCAGCAGCTCCGGACTAGCGGGGGTGAACACCGGGGAGCTGTTTTTT	CASSSGLAGVNTGELFF
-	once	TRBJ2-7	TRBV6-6	TGTGCCAGCCTAGGCAGGGATAACTACGAGCAGTACTTC	CASLGRDNYEQYF
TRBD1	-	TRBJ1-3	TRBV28	TGTGCCAGCGGGACAGGCCCTGGCTCTGGAAACACCATATATTTT	CASGTGPGSGNTIYF
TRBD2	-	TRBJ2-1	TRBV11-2	TGTGCCAGCAGCCCGGCCCGCGGGAGGTCCTACAATGAGCAGTTCTTC	CASSPARGRSYNEQFF
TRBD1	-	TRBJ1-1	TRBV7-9	TGTGCCAGCAGCCCTTTACAGGGGAGGAACACTGAAGCTTTCTTT	CASSPLQGRNTEAFF
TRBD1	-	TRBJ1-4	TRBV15	TGTGCCACCAGCAGAACCCCGACAGGGGAGGGGGAAAAACTGTTTTTT	CATSRTPTGEGEKLFF
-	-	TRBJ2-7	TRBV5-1	TGCGCCAGCAGCCGGGACACCTTCTCCTACGAGCAGTACTTC	CASSRDTFSYEQYF
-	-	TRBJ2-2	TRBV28	TGTGCCAGCCGGGATAGCGCAGAACGAGGGGAGCTGTTTTTT	CASRDSAERGELFF
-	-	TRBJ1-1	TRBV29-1	TGCAGCGTGCAATCGGGGGGTAACACTGAAGCTTTCTTT	CSVQSGGNTEAFF
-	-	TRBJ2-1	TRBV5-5	TGTGCCAGCAGCTTGCCCGTTTACAATGAGCAGTTCTTC	CASSLPVYNEQFF
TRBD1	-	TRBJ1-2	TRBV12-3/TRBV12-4	TGTGCCAGCAGAGGCAGGGGGGACTGGGGCTACACCTTC	CASRGRGDWGYTF
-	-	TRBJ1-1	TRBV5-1	TGCGCCAGCAGCTTTGGAGCAACAGGGAAAACTGAAGCTTTCTTT	CASSFGATGKTEAFF
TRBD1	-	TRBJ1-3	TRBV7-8	TGTGCCAGCAGCTTACAGGGGGCAGGGTCGGGAAACACCATATATTTT	CASSLQGAGSGNTIYF
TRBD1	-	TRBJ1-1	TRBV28	TGTGCCAGCGGTAAACAGGGGCATGAAGCTTTCTTT	CASGKQGHEAFF
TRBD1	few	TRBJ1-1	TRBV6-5	TGTGCCAAACCCAACAGGGGAAGGGGGAACACTGAAGCTTTCTTT	CAKPNRGRGNTEAFF
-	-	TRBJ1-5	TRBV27	TGTGCCAGCAGTTTACGTACTGATCAGCCCCAGCATTTT	CASSLRTDQPQHF
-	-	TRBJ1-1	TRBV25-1	TGTGCCAGCAGTGAGGGGGGGAGAACTAGAAACACTGAAGCTTTCTTT	CASSEGGRTRNTEAFF
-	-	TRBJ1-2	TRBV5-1	TGCGCCAGCAGCTTCGCAGGGATTTCTAACTATGGCTACACCTTC	CASSFAGISNYGYTF
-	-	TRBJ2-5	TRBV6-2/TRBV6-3	TGTGCCAGCAGTTACGGGGTAGGGAAGGGGCAAGAGACCCAGTACTTC	CASSYGVGKGQETQYF
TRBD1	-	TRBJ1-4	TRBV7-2	TGTGCCAGCAGCTTAGTCACAGGGGGGAAACTGTTTTTT	CASSLVTGGKLFF
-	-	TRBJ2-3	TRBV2	TGTGCCAGCAGTGAACAGCAGGGGCGTTCAACAGATACGCAGTATTTT	CASSEQQGRSTDTQYF
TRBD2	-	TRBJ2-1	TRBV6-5	TGTGCCAGCAGGCCCGGGACTAGTGGTTACAATGAGCAGTTCTTC	CASRPGTSGYNEQFF
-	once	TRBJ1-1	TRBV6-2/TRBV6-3	TGTGCCAGCAGCGACGGGGGGTACACTGAAGCTTTCTTT	CASSDGGYTEAFF
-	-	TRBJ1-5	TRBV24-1	TGTGCCACGAGTCCGGGTTTAAATCAGCCCCAGCATTTT	CATSPGLNQPQHF
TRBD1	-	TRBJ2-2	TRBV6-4	TGTGCCAGCAGTCTGGGGACAGCGAACACCGGGGAGCTGTTTTTT	CASSLGTANTGELFF
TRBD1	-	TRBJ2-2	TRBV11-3	TGTGCCAGCAGCTCTTCGACAGGGCGGGCCGGGGAGCTGTTTTTT	CASSSSTGRAGELFF